This T cell receptor beta chain was retrieved from a study of T cell clones after liver transplantation. Trimming stripped 3 bases from V and 0 bases from J, with 9 bases between. This CDR3 has 15 residues. Germline assignment: CDR1 MNHEY and CDR2 SMNVEV (reference sequence). The table came from immunoSEQ multiplex PCR; TCRdb's copy has only in-frame clones and leaves some out. The sample holds 15,000 or so clones, roughly 85% seen once. This rearrangement joins TRBV27 to TRBJ2-1, with D uncertain. The clonotype originates from a human patient who received a liver transplant. Some T cells may be supplied by the graft donor. Sequencing used CD8+ T cells from blood, obtained approximately 43 months after liver transplant. This chain's CDR3 is CASSFGVISYNEQFF. The CDR3 nucleotides read TGTGCCAGCAGTTTTGGCGTTATCTCCTACAATGAGCAGTTCTTC.